These 15 T cell receptor beta chains originate from one sample sequenced in a study of graft-versus-host responses after intestinal transplantation (dated by TCRdb to the early 2020s). No antigen has been identified for these receptors. The time point tag for this specimen amounts to: cells obtained before transplantation from donor or recipient. Library preparation employed the immunoSEQ multiplex PCR assay. TCRdb carries this immuneACCESS record with in-frame sequences only. Its versions omit some clonotypes, under half of them owing to an unresolved V gene in the studies checked, with the rest unexplained. Recorded for this sample are tens of thousands of clones; 80% to 85% of them occurred a single time. The top ten clonotypes cover roughly 15% of the sample. Specimen: unstimulated CD8+ T cells sorted from spleen or lymph node cells, collected before intestinal transplant. Every receptor here comes from a human donor who received an intestinal transplant.

CDR3 DNA: TGTGCCAGCAGTCGGGGGCGCCTCACCGGGGAGCTGTTTTTT. Translated, it gives CASSRGRLTGELFF. The chain employs TRBV25-1 and TRBJ2-2; D may be TRBD1 or TRBD2 (6 bases each). This CDR3 spans 14 amino acids. With 5 bases removed from V and 4 bases from J, the gap between germline ends came to 11 bases. The germline V gene encodes CDR1 MGHDK and CDR2 SYGVNS.

V is TRBV27 and J is TRBJ2-1; perhaps TRBD2 as D (6 bases). CDR3 length: 16 residues. V was cut by 1 base and J by 0 bases, with 10 bases left in between. Germline loops: CDR1 MNHEY, CDR2 SMNVEV (reference sequence). CDR3 nucleotides: TGTGCCAGCAGTTTATGGGGGGTGAGCTCCTACAATGAGCAGTTCTTC. This encodes CASSLWGVSSYNEQFF.

The table lists this clone with a few counts. The rearrangement links TRBV27 to TRBJ2-7; unclear D gene. The V end lost 5 bases, the J end lost 7 bases, and 15 bases lay between the germline ends. The CDR3 runs 13 residues. Per germline, CDR1 MNHEY and CDR2 SMNVEV (reference sequence). The CDR3 DNA is TGTGCCAGCAGTGTCGACTTCCGCCGGGAGCAGTACTTC. Amino acids: CASSVDFRREQYF.

V gene TRBV29-1 combines with J gene TRBJ2-7, with D possibly matching TRBD1 (6 bases). CDR1 is SQVTM and CDR2 is ANQGSEA in the germline V gene. This CDR3 contains 13 residues. Trimming pared 7 bases from V and 6 bases from J, leaving 19 bases between. CDR3 sequence (DNA): TGCAGCGCCGGGCAACACAGGGATGCCGAGCAGTACTTC. Translation: CSAGQHRDAEQYF.

J is TRBJ1-1 and V is TRBV2; no definite D call. Germline CDR1 reads SNHLY; CDR2 reads FYNNEI. CDR3 length: 14 amino acids. Trimming shortened V by 8 bases and J by 0 bases, and 13 bases separated the two germline ends. The CDR3 protein is CASPPKYMNTEAFF. The CDR3 region has the DNA TGTGCCAGCCCCCCAAAGTACATGAACACTGAAGCTTTCTTT.

This clone appeared once. The V and J genes are TRBV2 and TRBJ2-7; the D gene is possibly TRBD1 (6 bases). CDR3 size: 13 residues. Per germline, CDR1 SNHLY and CDR2 FYNNEI. With 6 bases removed from V and 6 bases from J, the gap between germline ends came to 15 bases. The CDR3: CASRKDKTGEQYF. CDR3 DNA sequence: TGTGCCAGCAGAAAGGACAAGACAGGCGAGCAGTACTTC. Using reference TRBV2 and TRBJ2-7 for the parts outside the CDR3, the full variable domain is EPEVTQTPSHQVTQMGQEVILRCVPISNHLYFYWYRQILGQKVEFLVSFYNNEISEKSEIFDDQFSVERPDGSNFTLKIRSTKLEDSAMYFCASRKDKTGEQYFGPGTRLTVT.

The V and J genes are TRBV9 and TRBJ2-5; TRBD2 matches 7 bases. J gave up 1 base and V 2 bases, and 5 bases lay outside the gene matches. Germline V gene sequence: CDR1 SGDLS, CDR2 YYNGEE. The CDR3 has 15 amino acids. CDR3 in amino acids: CASSVYSGGQETQYF. The CDR3 DNA sequence: TGTGCCAGCAGCGTTTATTCGGGGGGCCAAGAGACCCAGTACTTC.

Details on this clone: Since the CDR3 does not end with the conserved phenylalanine or tryptophan, this likely comes from a read error. The chain joins TRBV23-1 to TRBJ1-2; D unclear. TRBV23-1 is an ORF, and what it does is uncertain. V was trimmed by 0 bases and J by 3 bases, leaving 14 bases between them. The CDR3 is 16 amino acids. In DNA form, the CDR3 reads TGCGCCAGCAGTCAATCCCTCTATCGGGGTCACTATGGCTACACCCTC. Translating it yields CASSQSLYRGHYGYTL.

This clone was counted once. The chain uses TRBV27 and TRBJ2-1; 7 nucleotides align to TRBD2. Germline trimming cut 3 bases from V and 2 bases from J; bases unmatched to any gene: 1. Germline V gene data show CDR1 as MNHEY and CDR2 as SMNVEV (reference sequence). This CDR3 has 14 residues. In DNA form, the CDR3 reads TGTGCCAGCAGTTTGCTAGCGGCCTACAATGAGCAGTTCTTC. It specifies CASSLLAAYNEQFF.

The chain has TRBV28 and TRBJ2-5; 8 positions agree with TRBD2. The germline gives CDR1 MDHEN, CDR2 SYDVKM. The CDR3 spans 19 residues. V gave up 4 bases and J gave up 1 base; unmatched junction bases: 17. In nucleotides, the CDR3 is TGTGCCAGCAGTTCTGTGATACCGGGGGGGGTCCAGGTCCAAGAGACCCAGTACTTC. Amino acid sequence: CASSSVIPGGVQVQETQYF.

The chain is built from TRBV20-1 and TRBJ1-1; D remains unclear. Germline V gene data show CDR1 as DFQATT and CDR2 as SNEGSKA (reference sequence). The CDR3 covers 11 residues. The CDR3 nucleotides are TGCAAGAGCTTGGAGGACACTGAAGCTTTCTTT. It encodes CKSLEDTEAFF.

J is TRBJ2-1 and V is TRBV9, with 15 nucleotides matching TRBD2. The germline V gene encodes CDR1 SGDLS and CDR2 YYNGEE. With V trimmed by 4 bases and J by 9 bases, 8 bases remained unmatched. The CDR3 is 16 amino acids. CDR3 in DNA: TGTGCCAGCAGCACTCGGACTAGCGGGGGGGTAGGTGAGCAGTTCTTC. Translated, it gives CASSTRTSGGVGEQFF. Looking up the rest from reference TRBV9 and TRBJ2-1 gives the full variable domain: DSGVTQTPKHLITATGQRVTLRCSPRSGDLSVYWYQQSLDQGLQFLIQYYNGEERAKGNILERFSAQQFPDLHSELNLSSLELGDSALYFCASSTRTSGGVGEQFFGPGTRLTVL.

This clone was detected only once. This chain joins TRBV11-2 and TRBJ2-7; D remains unclear. The germline V gene encodes CDR1 SGHAT and CDR2 FQNNGV. The V end was cut by 6 bases, the J end by 0 bases, with 9 bases between. CDR3 size: 13 residues. The DNA of the CDR3 is TGTGCCAGCAGAGTTGGTCTCTCCTACGAGCAGTACTTC. As protein: CASRVGLSYEQYF.

The V gene is TRBV28, the J gene TRBJ2-1, with 7 bases aligning to TRBD2. Looked up from germline, CDR1 is MDHEN and CDR2 is SYDVKM. V was pared by 3 bases and J by 6 bases, with 2 bases of the junction left unmatched. This CDR3 spans 13 amino acids. CDR3 in amino acids: CASSLGRANEQFF. As DNA, the CDR3 is TGTGCCAGCAGTTTGGGGAGGGCCAATGAGCAGTTCTTC.

The chain uses TRBV7-3 and TRBJ2-2; D is tentatively TRBD1 or TRBD2 (5 bases each). Germline CDR1 and CDR2: SGHTA and FQGTGA. V was trimmed by 3 bases and J by 5 bases, leaving 13 bases between them. CDR3 length equals 15 residues. DNA of the CDR3: TGTGCCAGCAGCTTGGCAGGGACGGGGACCGGGGAGCTGTTTTTT. It is translated as CASSLAGTGTGELFF.